This T cell receptor (beta chain) was observed in a study of OX40 agonist ivuxolimab in advanced cancers. General study findings and limits: Circulating CD4+ and CD8+ T cells showed clonal expansion by week 6 at 0.1 to 3.0 mg/kg. The mean number of expanded clones was higher in CD8+ T cells than in CD4+.

With regard to this clone: The target antigen is unknown.

Germline V CDR1 and CDR2: SGHRS, YFSETQ. Trimming pared 1 base from V and 0 bases from J, leaving 8 bases between. The CDR3 loop spans 15 amino acids. Generated by immunoSEQ multiplex PCR, the TCRdb table keeps only in-frame clones and is missing some. The sample lists over 55,000 clones; 80% to 90% were seen once. The sequence was collected from an adult with an advanced solid tumor such as melanoma, head and neck, liver or kidney cancer. This sequence joins TRBV5-1 and TRBJ1-3; D unclear. This material consisted of CD4+ or CD8+ T cells sorted from blood, taken in a trial of the OX40 agonist ivuxolimab. For the CDR3, the DNA is TGCGCCAGCAGCTTGATCCCAGCCTCTGGAAACACCATATATTTT. Residues: CASSLIPASGNTIYF.